These 10 T cell receptor beta chains were sequenced from one sample in a study of regulatory T cells in long-lasting Graves disease (dated by TCRdb to the early 2020s). The intended sense of this specimen's time point label: newly diagnosed GD, antithyroid drugs for less than 3 months. For both TCR sequencing and RNA sequencing, RNA was extracted from PBMCs in TRIzol. Library prep was done by multiplex PCR. TCRdb names Illumina HiSeq 4000 as the instrument used. TCR beta libraries were built with iRepertoire HTBI primers and Arm-PCR amplification of CDR3 regions. TCRdb's own reprocessing of the public reads used fastp at Q25 and MiXCR and kept productive beta chains. Rows are combined by CDR3 protein, so each entry shows the most common genes and DNA. The sample profile shows more than 450,000 distinct CDR3 sequences; 12% of them were found once. In total, the top ten clones hold roughly 8.9% of the sample.

The sample was also linked to a second study, of T cells in Graves' hyperthyroidism and ophthalmopathy.

The sample in question was peripheral blood mononuclear cells (PBMCs), obtained at new diagnosis, from a patient treated with antithyroid drugs. These receptors all come from a woman in her twenties or thirties with Graves disease. Donor details come from another sample of the same person, matched by shared clones.

There are many counts of this clonotype. This rearrangement joins TRBV20-1 to TRBJ2-7, with D perhaps being TRBD1 or TRBD2 (5 bases each). The CDR3 is made up of 13 amino acids. Germline-derived CDR1 and CDR2 are DFQATT and SNEGSKA (reference sequence). V gave up 3 bases and J gave up 0 bases, with 9 bases separating them. The CDR3 DNA reads TGCAGTGCTAGCGGGGACCACTCCTACGAGCAGTACTTC. As protein: CSASGDHSYEQYF.

The chain joins TRBV6-9 to TRBJ2-7; tentative D call: TRBD2 (6 bases). Germline values: CDR1 MNHGY, CDR2 SVAAGI. This CDR3 contains 16 residues. Trimming removed 3 bases from V and 3 bases from J, with 18 bases in between. The CDR3 loop is CASSYLLPGAVYEQYF. In nucleotides, the CDR3 is TGTGCCAGCAGTTACCTTTTGCCGGGAGCTGTCTACGAGCAGTACTTC.

This clonotype showed up many times. The CDR3 region is CASEKGTNYGYTF. CDR3 in DNA: TGTGCCAGCGAGAAAGGGACTAACTATGGCTACACCTTC. This rearrangement joins TRBV6-1 to TRBJ1-2; D gene uncertain. Germline V CDR1 and CDR2: MNHNS, SASEGT. This CDR3 contains 13 residues. The V end lost 8 bases, the J end lost 0 bases, and 10 bases lay between the germline ends.

V and J are TRBV19 and TRBJ1-5; D remains ambiguous. The germline gives CDR1 LNHDA, CDR2 SQIVND (reference sequence). The CDR3 has 15 residues. V was clipped by 5 bases and J by 0 bases, with 11 bases between them. This CDR3 is CASSYTAYSNQPQHF. CDR3 sequence (DNA): TGTGCCAGTAGTTATACGGCCTATAGCAATCAGCCCCAGCATTTT. Filled out from reference TRBV19 and TRBJ1-5, the complete variable domain reads DGGITQSPKYLFRKEGQNVTLSCEQNLNHDAMYWYRQDPGQGLRLIYYSQIVNDFQKGDIAEGYSVSREKKESFPLTVTSAQKNPTAFYLCASSYTAYSNQPQHFGDGTRLSIL.

This clonotype was observed a handful of times. This sequence joins TRBV4-1 and TRBJ2-2; no reliable D call. The V end lost 4 bases, the J end lost 1 base, and 13 bases lay between the germline ends. The germline gives CDR1 MGHRA, CDR2 YSYEKL. The CDR3 length is 16 residues. In DNA form, the CDR3 reads TGCGCCAGCAGCCTCGGAAGGGTTGGGAACACCGGGGAGCTGTTTTTT. This gives the protein CASSLGRVGNTGELFF.

This clonotype has at least ten counts. This rearrangement joins TRBV6-1 to TRBJ1-2; possible D gene TRBD1, 5 bases. The CDR3 loop spans 13 amino acids. The V gene lost 7 bases and the J gene lost 0 bases, with 9 bases spanning the gap. CDR1 and CDR2 from the germline V gene are MNHNS and SASEGT. CDR3 sequence: CASTGGTNYGYTF. CDR3 sequence (DNA): TGTGCCAGCACGGGGGGGACTAACTATGGCTACACCTTC.

This clonotype was seen a few times. One end of the junction does not line up with germline, which may come from a read error. The V gene is TRBV7-9, the J gene TRBJ2-1, with 8 positions matching TRBD1. The CDR3 has 13 residues. The V gene's germline CDR1 is SEHNR and CDR2 FQNEAQ (reference sequence). The CDR3 DNA reads as TGTGCCAGCAGCCCCTCTAGGGGAACAGGGGGACTCTTC. As protein: CASSPSRGTGGLF. The full variable domain, in which reference TRBV7-9 and TRBJ2-1 provide the parts outside the CDR3, is DTGVSQNPRHKITKRGQNVTFRCDPISEHNRLYWYRQTLGQGPEFLTYFQNEAQLEKSRLLSDRFSAERPKGSFSTLEIQRTEQGDSAMYLCASSPSRGTGGLFGPGTRLTVL.

This clonotype appeared many times. This chain links TRBV20-1 with TRBJ2-7; 9 bases are shared with TRBD2. Germline V lookup: CDR1 DFQATT, CDR2 SNEGSKA (reference sequence). The CDR3 is 14 residues long. The J segment lost 6 bases and the V segment lost 3 bases, leaving 9 bases of the junction unmatched. CDR3 nucleotide sequence: TGCAGTGCTAGGAACGTAGCGGGAGTAGGCGAGCAGTACTTC. Protein product: CSARNVAGVGEQYF.

This chain uses TRBV7-3 with TRBJ1-2, with a weak D call TRBD1 (5 bases). The CDR3 has 16 residues. The V gene lost 2 bases and the J gene lost 3 bases, with 16 bases spanning the gap. Germline assignment: CDR1 SGHTA and CDR2 FQGTGA. The CDR3 DNA sequence: TGTGCCAGCAGCTTACCCCCTCTGGGACCGGACTATGGCTACACCTTC. Its translation is CASSLPPLGPDYGYTF.

This clonotype was counted ten times or more. The chain joins TRBV10-3 to TRBJ2-3; D perhaps matches TRBD1 (6 bases). Per germline, CDR1 ENHRY and CDR2 SYGVKD. The V end was cut by 3 bases, the J end by 0 bases, with 7 bases between. The CDR3 is made up of 14 amino acids. CDR3 protein: CAISEQGSTDTQYF. The CDR3 DNA sequence: TGTGCCATCAGTGAACAGGGAAGCACAGATACGCAGTATTTT.